Listed below are T cell receptor beta chains from one sample, sequenced in a study of blood T cell repertoires in COVID-19. Sequencing was performed with immunoSEQ multiplex PCR; in TCRdb, only in-frame clones are kept and a portion is missing. The table includes approximately 300,000 clones, 87% detected once. The sample comprised peripheral blood. The source of these receptors is a man younger than 30 with active or convalescent COVID-19. The CDR3 runs from the conserved cysteine through the conserved F or W. Fields, in order: V gene, J gene, CDR3 protein.

V gene: TRBV29-1; J gene: TRBJ1-4; CDR3 protein: CSVSQGGGHEKLFF
V gene: TRBV27; J gene: TRBJ2-3; CDR3 protein: CASSLLGLAGGHTQYF
V gene: TRBV6-1; J gene: TRBJ2-7; CDR3 protein: CASSEDVLRDSDSYEQYF
V gene: TRBV7-9; J gene: TRBJ2-2; CDR3 protein: CASSPRWQGNTGELFF
V gene: TRBV28; J gene: TRBJ2-1; CDR3 protein: CASSPDSLRYEQFF
V gene: TRBV3-1/TRBV3-2; J gene: TRBJ2-5; CDR3 protein: CASSQGLLSAGGQETQYF
V gene: TRBV10-2; J gene: TRBJ1-5; CDR3 protein: CASSDYKSGSSNQPQHF
V gene: TRBV7-2; J gene: TRBJ1-2; CDR3 protein: CASSTGTYYGYTF
V gene: TRBV3-1/TRBV3-2; J gene: TRBJ2-7; CDR3 protein: CASSRSGSMDYEQYF
V gene: TRBV27; J gene: TRBJ1-1; CDR3 protein: CASSSHRIRGDTEAFF
V gene: TRBV7-3; J gene: TRBJ1-3; CDR3 protein: CASSLGGAGNTIYF
V gene: TRBV7-9; J gene: TRBJ2-2; CDR3 protein: CASSPPVGRGTGELFF
V gene: TRBV6-5; J gene: TRBJ1-4; CDR3 protein: CASSYGQPPEKLFF
V gene: TRBV28; J gene: TRBJ2-7; CDR3 protein: CASSPIRQGLFDEQYF
V gene: TRBV27; J gene: TRBJ2-1; CDR3 protein: CASSFSGDNEQFF
V gene: TRBV5-1; J gene: TRBJ2-1; CDR3 protein: CASSLEGPRDEQFF
V gene: TRBV11-2; J gene: TRBJ2-5; CDR3 protein: CASSLGTGGVVVETQYF
V gene: TRBV5-8; J gene: TRBJ2-3; CDR3 protein: CASSQEGLEYTQYF
V gene: TRBV7-8; J gene: TRBJ1-2; CDR3 protein: CASSLGDRYSGYTF
V gene: TRBV15; J gene: TRBJ2-3; CDR3 protein: CATSPTGGTDTQYF
V gene: TRBV5-1; J gene: TRBJ2-5; CDR3 protein: CASSRVAGGPSVETQYF
V gene: TRBV28; J gene: TRBJ2-3; CDR3 protein: CASNSGSRTDTQYF
V gene: TRBV5-8; J gene: TRBJ1-5; CDR3 protein: CASIKRTGVQPQHF
V gene: TRBV7-9; J gene: TRBJ1-3; CDR3 protein: CASSITPSGNTIYF
V gene: TRBV2; J gene: TRBJ1-1; CDR3 protein: CASSEDTNTEAFF
V gene: TRBV5-1; J gene: TRBJ1-2; CDR3 protein: CASRPGQGIYGYTF
V gene: TRBV7-7; J gene: TRBJ2-7; CDR3 protein: CASSPTAGRGHEQYF
V gene: TRBV3-1/TRBV3-2; J gene: TRBJ1-4; CDR3 protein: CASSQVGVKLFF
V gene: TRBV5-1; J gene: TRBJ2-7; CDR3 protein: CASSLGQGVSYEQYF
V gene: TRBV27; J gene: TRBJ1-5; CDR3 protein: CASTPVGGRTQPQHF
V gene: TRBV13; J gene: TRBJ2-1; CDR3 protein: CASSWGPGQGEDGNEQFF
V gene: TRBV6-6; J gene: TRBJ2-1; CDR3 protein: CASSPGQTYNEQFF
V gene: TRBV7-9; J gene: TRBJ1-2; CDR3 protein: CASSEGQVYGYTF
V gene: TRBV7-9; J gene: TRBJ2-1; CDR3 protein: CASSSASASGHNEQFF
V gene: TRBV28; J gene: TRBJ1-2; CDR3 protein: CASSLQSLYGYTF
V gene: TRBV24-1; J gene: TRBJ2-7; CDR3 protein: CATSETGGYEQYF
V gene: TRBV6-5; J gene: TRBJ2-7; CDR3 protein: CASRPQGRAYEQYF
V gene: TRBV6-5; J gene: TRBJ2-3; CDR3 protein: CASRTTSGGTDTQYF
V gene: TRBV5-1; J gene: TRBJ1-4; CDR3 protein: CASSSVGGEKLFF
V gene: TRBV10-3; J gene: TRBJ2-7; CDR3 protein: CAISDPDRHTRSFYEQYF
V gene: TRBV10-1; J gene: TRBJ2-7; CDR3 protein: CASSDGLAGRYEQYF
V gene: TRBV4-3; J gene: TRBJ1-2; CDR3 protein: CASSPDRGNFYGYTF
V gene: TRBV6-1; J gene: TRBJ2-7; CDR3 protein: CASSGPGTSGTYEQYF
V gene: TRBV18; J gene: TRBJ2-1; CDR3 protein: CASSDQQGYEQFF
V gene: TRBV5-1; J gene: TRBJ2-7; CDR3 protein: CASSLSGTYEQYF
V gene: TRBV7-9; J gene: TRBJ2-2; CDR3 protein: CASRGGWSAVTGELFF
V gene: TRBV4-2; J gene: TRBJ2-7; CDR3 protein: CASSQAPGTSGNEQYF
V gene: TRBV2; J gene: TRBJ2-5; CDR3 protein: CASFGGDQETQYF
V gene: TRBV2; J gene: TRBJ2-1; CDR3 protein: CASSEVRDSHNEQFF
V gene: TRBV9; J gene: TRBJ2-5; CDR3 protein: CASSASGGPLGETQYF
V gene: TRBV28; J gene: TRBJ1-5; CDR3 protein: CASSLSGQPQHF
V gene: TRBV9; J gene: TRBJ2-1; CDR3 protein: CASSAGTSSYNEQFF
V gene: TRBV10-3; J gene: TRBJ2-3; CDR3 protein: CAAASGSSADTQYF
V gene: TRBV24-1; J gene: TRBJ2-2; CDR3 protein: CATSDARQGPRSGELFF
V gene: TRBV11-2; J gene: TRBJ2-3; CDR3 protein: CASSLPPAGPSTDTQYF